This is a list of T cell receptor beta chains from one sample in a study of regulatory T cells in long-lasting Graves disease. TCRdb re-analysed the multiplex PCR reads in MiXCR, keeping a single row per CDR3 protein. The table lists 400,000 to 450,000 distinct CDR3 sequences, around 24% of them singletons, with approximately 26% in the top ten. Sample: peripheral blood mononuclear cells (PBMCs), taken when the disease was refractory, from a patient treated with antithyroid drugs. All receptors derive from a female donor with Graves disease. The CDR3 runs from the conserved cysteine through the conserved F or W. D genes are given only for firm matches. A row's size may be missing; if present it is once, few, many or a size class.

D: TRBD2; J: TRBJ2-7; size: few; V: TRBV20-1; CDR3: CSASQTSGGYEQYF; DNA: TGCAGTGCGTCACAAACTAGCGGGGGTTACGAGCAGTACTTC
D: TRBD1; J: TRBJ2-5; size: few; V: TRBV20-1; CDR3: CSALRNPGTGSRDQYF; DNA: TGCAGTGCTTTACGAAATCCCGGGACAGGGAGCCGGGACCAGTACTTC
D: .; J: TRBJ1-1; size: .; V: TRBV11-2; CDR3: CAGRGGTEAFF; DNA: TGTGCCGGCAGGGGCGGCACTGAAGCTTTCTTT
D: TRBD1; J: TRBJ1-5; size: many; V: TRBV7-6; CDR3: CASSLWSGTGLDQPQHF; DNA: TGTGCCAGCAGCTTATGGAGTGGGACAGGTCTTGATCAGCCCCAGCATTTT
D: .; J: TRBJ1-1; size: few; V: TRBV5-6; CDR3: CASSLAVTGGQAFF; DNA: TGTGCCAGCAGCTTGGCCGTTACAGGAGGACAAGCTTTCTTT
D: TRBD1; J: TRBJ2-4; size: .; V: TRBV15; CDR3: CATSMEGGQGRWNIQYF; DNA: TGTGCCACCAGCATGGAAGGGGGACAGGGACGGTGGAACATTCAGTACTTC
D: .; J: TRBJ1-2; size: many; V: TRBV18; CDR3: CASSPYEGADGYTF; DNA: TGTGCCAGCTCACCATACGAGGGAGCGGATGGCTACACCTTC
D: TRBD1; J: TRBJ1-1; size: few; V: TRBV10-3; CDR3: CAIRGQANTEAFF; DNA: TGTGCCATCAGAGGACAGGCAAACACTGAAGCTTTCTTT
D: TRBD2; J: TRBJ2-1; size: .; V: TRBV7-2; CDR3: CASSPNIRTSGSYEQFF; DNA: TGTGCCAGCAGCCCAAACATCAGGACTAGCGGGAGCTATGAGCAGTTCTTC
D: .; J: TRBJ2-7; size: .; V: TRBV14; CDR3: CASSQEGGPPYEQYF; DNA: TGTGCCAGCAGCCAAGAAGGAGGGCCGCCCTACGAGCAGTACTTC
D: .; J: TRBJ1-1; size: few; V: TRBV2; CDR3: CASSGGIMNTEAFF; DNA: TGTGCCAGCAGTGGGGGCATTATGAACACTGAAGCTTTCTTT
D: .; J: TRBJ1-1; size: .; V: TRBV20-1; CDR3: CSNNRVLSTEAFF; DNA: TGCAGTAATAACAGGGTTCTGAGCACTGAAGCTTTCTTT
D: TRBD1; J: TRBJ2-5; size: few; V: TRBV27; CDR3: CASSISGTGLQETQYF; DNA: TGTGCCAGCAGTATCTCCGGGACAGGACTCCAAGAGACCCAGTACTTC
D: .; J: TRBJ1-3; size: .; V: TRBV5-1; CDR3: CASSSDNSGNTIYF; DNA: TGCGCCAGCAGCTCGGACAACTCTGGAAACACCATATATTTT
D: .; J: TRBJ2-7; size: .; V: TRBV7-9; CDR3: CASSRPGRPSYEQYF; DNA: TGTGCCAGCAGCCGTCCGGGACGGCCCTCCTACGAGCAGTACTTC
D: TRBD1; J: TRBJ2-1; size: few; V: TRBV30; CDR3: CAWRIRPGTAEQFF; DNA: TGTGCCTGGAGAATCAGGCCGGGGACAGCCGAGCAGTTCTTC
D: .; J: TRBJ1-1; size: few; V: TRBV6-1; CDR3: CASRDSLVNTEAFF; DNA: TGTGCCAGCAGGGACTCCTTGGTGAACACTGAAGCTTTCTTT
D: .; J: TRBJ2-2; size: many; V: TRBV7-3; CDR3: CASSAAGLASNTGELFF; DNA: TGTGCCAGCAGCGCCGCCGGGCTAGCATCGAACACCGGGGAGCTGTTTTTT
D: TRBD2; J: TRBJ2-7; size: many; V: TRBV7-2; CDR3: CASSLLAAYEQYF; DNA: TGTGCCAGCAGTCTACTAGCGGCCTACGAGCAGTACTTC
D: TRBD2; J: TRBJ2-2; size: few; V: TRBV10-3; CDR3: CAIAILAGGSAGELFF; DNA: TGTGCCATCGCCATCCTAGCGGGAGGCAGCGCCGGGGAGCTGTTTTTT
D: TRBD2; J: TRBJ2-3; size: few; V: TRBV2; CDR3: CASSEALRLAEGTDTQYF; DNA: TGTGCCAGCAGTGAAGCGCTAAGACTAGCGGAGGGCACAGATACGCAGTATTTT
D: .; J: TRBJ2-2; size: few; V: TRBV6-1; CDR3: CASAPGSTGELFF; DNA: TGTGCCAGCGCGCCAGGGAGCACCGGGGAGCTGTTTTTT
D: .; J: TRBJ2-2; size: .; V: TRBV10-3; CDR3: CAITPGVVGTGELFF; DNA: TGTGCCATCACACCCGGGGTAGTTGGGACCGGGGAGCTGTTTTTT
D: TRBD1; J: TRBJ2-6; size: few; V: TRBV29-1; CDR3: CSVTEQGVFSGANVLTF; DNA: TGCAGCGTTACGGAACAGGGGGTCTTCTCCGGGGCCAACGTCCTGACTTTC